Presented here are 15 T cell receptor beta chains from one specimen sequenced in a study of Ad26.COV2.S vaccination and SARS-CoV-2 variants. As to treatment: approximately 18 received Ad26.COV2.S at low or high dose, single or two shots; about 5 received placebo; per-sample allocation not given. Sampling was performed 63 days after the first vaccine or placebo injection. Clones were read by immunoSEQ multiplex PCR, and TCRdb kept only the in-frame ones, dropping some. The sample lists more than 300,000 clones; 85% to 90% were seen once. This material consisted of peripheral blood, taken in a trial of Ad26.COV2.S vaccine versus placebo. These TCRs come from a person between 18 and 59 years old who received the Ad26.COV2.S COVID-19 vaccine or a placebo.

The chain links TRBV5-1 to TRBJ1-5; a possible D gene is TRBD1 (5 bases). The CDR3 loop spans 14 amino acids. Looked up from germline, CDR1 is SGHRS and CDR2 is YFSETQ. V was trimmed by 4 bases and J by 4 bases, leaving 12 bases between them. For the CDR3, the DNA is TGCGCCAGCAGCCAGGACGGACAAAATCAGCCCCAGCATTTT. Translated, it gives CASSQDGQNQPQHF.

The rearrangement links TRBV30 to TRBJ2-7; D is unresolved. This CDR3 spans 13 amino acids. V shed 2 bases and J shed 7 bases, with 15 bases lying between them. Germline V lookup: CDR1 GTSNPN, CDR2 SVGIG (reference sequence). DNA of the CDR3: TGTGCCTGGAGTCCTGGGGTATACCAAGAGCAGTACTTC. Translation gives CAWSPGVYQEQYF.

This clone occurred a few times. The rearrangement links TRBV15 to TRBJ1-5, with TRBD1 identical over 10 bases. Trimming at V came to 3 bases and at J to 4 bases, leaving 3 bases not matched to a gene. Germline V CDR1 and CDR2: LNHNV, YYDKDF (reference sequence). The CDR3 has 15 amino acids. The CDR3 DNA sequence: TGTGCCACCAGCAGGACAGGGGGCGGAAATCAGCCCCAGCATTTT. Protein product: CATSRTGGGNQPQHF.

The rearrangement links TRBV4-1 to TRBJ2-1; D may match TRBD1 or TRBD2 (5 bases each). Germline assignment: CDR1 MGHRA and CDR2 YSYEKL. Trimming took 0 bases from V and 0 from J, leaving 6 bases between them. The CDR3 extends over 15 amino acids. CDR3 in amino acids: CASSQDGTSYNEQFF. The CDR3 DNA follows: TGCGCCAGCAGCCAAGATGGGACCTCCTACAATGAGCAGTTCTTC.

The gene calls are TRBV5-4 and TRBJ2-7; a weak D match, TRBD1 (5 bases). V lost 0 bases, J lost 4 bases, and 5 bases lay in between. The CDR3 is 12 amino acids. Germline-derived CDR1 and CDR2 are SGHNT and YYREEE (reference sequence). The CDR3 DNA follows: TGTGCCAGCAGCTTGGAGGGGTACGAGCAGTACTTC. Translating gives CASSLEGYEQYF.

J is TRBJ1-1 and V is TRBV19; tentatively, D is TRBD1 (5 bases). Germline CDR1 and CDR2: LNHDA and SQIVND (reference sequence). CDR3 length: 11 residues. V was pared by 5 bases and J by 10 bases, with 11 bases between. CDR3 in amino acids: CASSWDLSAFF. The CDR3 region has the DNA TGTGCCAGTAGTTGGGACCTCTCAGCTTTCTTT.

The chain is built from TRBV7-9 and TRBJ1-3; D unclear. The V and J ends lost 1 base and 9 bases respectively, with 7 bases between them. The CDR3 totals 12 residues. Germline values: CDR1 SEHNR, CDR2 FQNEAQ (reference sequence). CDR3 in amino acids: CASSLDHATIYF. CDR3 coding DNA: TGTGCCAGCAGCTTAGATCACGCCACCATATATTTT.

The chain joins TRBV25-1 to TRBJ1-2; D is ambiguous. Looked up from germline, CDR1 is MGHDK and CDR2 is SYGVNS. V lost 3 bases and J 4 bases, leaving 12 bases between the germline ends. The CDR3 covers 14 residues. The CDR3 DNA is TGTGCCAGCAGTGACTCTCCAGGAGTCTATGGCTACACCTTC. It specifies CASSDSPGVYGYTF.

The chain joins TRBV6-5 to TRBJ2-7; 11 nucleotides line up with TRBD1. Trimming cost V 8 bases and J 4 bases; bases outside gene matches: 4. The CDR3 has 13 amino acids. Looked up from germline, CDR1 is MNHEY and CDR2 is SVGAGI. CDR3 nucleotides: TGTGCCAGCGGACAGGGGGCCGGGTACGAGCAGTACTTC. Residues: CASGQGAGYEQYF.

The chain combines TRBV5-6 with TRBJ1-2; D not resolved. Per germline, CDR1 SGHDT and CDR2 YYEEEE. The CDR3 extends over 14 amino acids. Trimming removed 1 base at V and 4 bases at J, with 11 bases between. CDR3 region: CASSLQRLTYGYTF. The CDR3 DNA is TGTGCCAGCAGCTTGCAGCGGCTGACCTATGGCTACACCTTC.

J is TRBJ2-3 and V is TRBV7-9; 7 positions match TRBD1. V trimming: 1 base; J trimming: 4 bases; junction bases outside the gene matches: 2. CDR3 length equals 14 residues. Germline V CDR1 and CDR2: SEHNR, FQNEAQ (reference sequence). The CDR3 nucleotides are TGTGCCAGCAGCTTAGGGGGACAGTCAGATACGCAGTATTTT. Translation gives CASSLGGQSDTQYF.

The CDR3, as DNA: TGCGCCAGCAGCCCCGAGGGGAGTGGGATCACAGATACGCAGTATTTT. Translating it yields CASSPEGSGITDTQYF. The chain links TRBV5-1 to TRBJ2-3, with D perhaps matching TRBD1 or TRBD2 (5 bases each). V lost 4 bases and J lost 2, with 17 bases in between. The CDR3 sequence is 16 residues long. The germline CDR1 and CDR2 sequences are SGHRS and YFSETQ.

V gene TRBV5-6 combines with J gene TRBJ2-6; D uncertain. Germline CDR1 reads SGHDT; CDR2 reads YYEEEE. The ends were cut back, 4 bases at V and 0 bases at J, with 8 bases in the middle. The CDR3 has 15 amino acids. The CDR3 DNA reads TGTGCCAGCAGCCAAACCAGCTCTGGGGCCAACGTCCTGACTTTC. Amino acid sequence: CASSQTSSGANVLTF.

The chain has TRBV30 and TRBJ2-7, with D tentatively TRBD1 or TRBD2 (5 bases each). V gave up 2 bases and J gave up 5 bases, with 16 bases separating them. Germline V gives CDR1 GTSNPN, CDR2 SVGIG (reference sequence). This CDR3 is built from 14 residues. CDR3 loop: CAWSPGTSRNEQYF. In nucleotides, the CDR3 is TGTGCCTGGAGTCCCGGGACGTCAAGGAACGAGCAGTACTTC.

The gene calls are TRBV29-1 and TRBJ2-7, with D perhaps given as TRBD1 or TRBD2 (5 bases each). V lost 6 bases and J lost 2, with 11 bases in between. The V gene's germline CDR1 is SQVTM and CDR2 ANQGSEA. CDR3 length: 12 amino acids. The CDR3 sequence: CSVRDGTYEQYF. The CDR3 nucleotides read TGCAGCGTCCGGGACGGAACCTACGAGCAGTACTTC.